Described below is a single TCR beta chain sequence and its context. This sample was taken from a study of blood T cell repertoires in COVID-19. Study context: Nucleic acid was either cDNA or gDNA, and it came from T cells, B-cell-depleted T cells, or PBMCs.

CDR1 MGHRA and CDR2 YSYEKL come from the germline V gene. V lost 3 bases, J lost 7 bases, and 7 bases lay in between. The CDR3 is 12 amino acids. In the original workflow: Amplified reference gene primers provided the basis for estimating nucleated cell counts. The table came from immunoSEQ multiplex PCR; TCRdb's copy has only in-frame clones and leaves some out. The V and J calls and the clone size are those of that table, but D and trimming were determined from the DNA. The profile shows some 70,000 clones, just over 85% of them singletons. J is TRBJ2-1 and V is TRBV4-1; TRBD2 is a possible D gene (6 bases). The sample comprised peripheral blood. The clonotype was recovered from a man in his forties or fifties with active COVID-19. The CDR3 region has the DNA TGCGCCAGCAGCCAGGCGGGGAATGAGCAGTTCTTC. Amino acids: CASSQAGNEQFF.